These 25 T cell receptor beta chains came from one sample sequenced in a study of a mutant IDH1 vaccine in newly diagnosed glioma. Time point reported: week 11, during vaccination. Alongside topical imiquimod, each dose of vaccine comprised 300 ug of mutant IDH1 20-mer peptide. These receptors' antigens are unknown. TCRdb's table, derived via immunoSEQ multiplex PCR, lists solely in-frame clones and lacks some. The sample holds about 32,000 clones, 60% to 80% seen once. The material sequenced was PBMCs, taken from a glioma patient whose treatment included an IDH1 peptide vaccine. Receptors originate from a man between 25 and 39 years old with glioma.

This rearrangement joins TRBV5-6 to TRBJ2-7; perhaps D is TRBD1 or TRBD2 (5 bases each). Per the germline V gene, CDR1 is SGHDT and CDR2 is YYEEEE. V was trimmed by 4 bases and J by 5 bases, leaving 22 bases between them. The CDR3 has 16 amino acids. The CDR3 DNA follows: TGTGCCAGCAGCCCCTCTCCAGGCCTTGGGGGAAACGAGCAGTACTTC. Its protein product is CASSPSPGLGGNEQYF.

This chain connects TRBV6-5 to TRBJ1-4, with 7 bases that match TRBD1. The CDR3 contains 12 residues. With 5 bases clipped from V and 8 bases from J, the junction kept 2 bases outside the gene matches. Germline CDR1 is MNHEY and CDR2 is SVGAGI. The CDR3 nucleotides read TGTGCCAGCAGTCCACAGGGGGAAAAACTGTTTTTT. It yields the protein CASSPQGEKLFF.

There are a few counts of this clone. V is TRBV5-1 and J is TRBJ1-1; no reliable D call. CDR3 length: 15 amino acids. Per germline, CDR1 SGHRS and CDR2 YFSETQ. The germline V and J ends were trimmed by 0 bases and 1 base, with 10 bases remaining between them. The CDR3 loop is CASSLGPGGNTEAFF. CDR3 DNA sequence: TGCGCCAGCAGCTTGGGTCCGGGAGGGAACACTGAAGCTTTCTTT.

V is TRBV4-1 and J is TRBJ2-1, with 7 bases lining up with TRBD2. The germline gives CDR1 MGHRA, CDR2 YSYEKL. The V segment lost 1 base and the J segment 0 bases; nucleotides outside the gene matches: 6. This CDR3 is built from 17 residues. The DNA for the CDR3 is TGCGCCAGCAGCCAAGCTCCGGGGGGAGTCTCCTACAATGAGCAGTTCTTC. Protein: CASSQAPGGVSYNEQFF.

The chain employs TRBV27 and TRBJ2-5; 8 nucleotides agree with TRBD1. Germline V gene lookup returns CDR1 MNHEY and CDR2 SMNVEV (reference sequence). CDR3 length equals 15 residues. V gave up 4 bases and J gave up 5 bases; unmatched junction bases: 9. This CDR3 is CASSYRQGTQETQYF. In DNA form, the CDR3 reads TGTGCCAGCAGTTACCGACAGGGGACCCAGGAGACCCAGTACTTC.

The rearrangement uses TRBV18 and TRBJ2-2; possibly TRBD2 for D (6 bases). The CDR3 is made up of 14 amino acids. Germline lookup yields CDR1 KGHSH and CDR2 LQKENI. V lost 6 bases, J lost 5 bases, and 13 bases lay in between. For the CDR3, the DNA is TGTGCCAGCTCCAGGGAGGTCGGGACCGGGGAGCTGTTTTTT. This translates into CASSREVGTGELFF.

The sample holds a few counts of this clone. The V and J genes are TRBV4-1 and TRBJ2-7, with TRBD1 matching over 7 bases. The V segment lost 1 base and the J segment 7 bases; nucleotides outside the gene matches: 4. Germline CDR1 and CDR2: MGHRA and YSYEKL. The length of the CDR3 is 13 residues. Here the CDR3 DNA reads TGCGCCAGCAGCCAAGGTACAGGGGTTGAGCAGTACTTC. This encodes CASSQGTGVEQYF.

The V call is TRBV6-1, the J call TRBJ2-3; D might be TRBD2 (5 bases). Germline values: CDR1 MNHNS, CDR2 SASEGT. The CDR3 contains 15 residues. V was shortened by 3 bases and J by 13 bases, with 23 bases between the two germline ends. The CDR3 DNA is TGTGCCAGCAGTGAGCGTTCGGCCCCAGCGGAAACCAAGTATTTT. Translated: CASSERSAPAETKYF.

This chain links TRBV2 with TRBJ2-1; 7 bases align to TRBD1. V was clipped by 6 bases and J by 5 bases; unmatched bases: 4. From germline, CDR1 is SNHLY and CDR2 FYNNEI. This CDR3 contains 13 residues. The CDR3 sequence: CASSLGQNNEQFF. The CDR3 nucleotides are TGTGCCAGCAGCCTGGGACAGAACAATGAGCAGTTCTTC.

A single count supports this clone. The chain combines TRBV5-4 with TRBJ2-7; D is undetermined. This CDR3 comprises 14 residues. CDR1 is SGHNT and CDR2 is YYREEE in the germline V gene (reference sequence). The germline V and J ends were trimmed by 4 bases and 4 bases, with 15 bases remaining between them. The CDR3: CASSRGLLGYEQYF. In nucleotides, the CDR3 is TGTGCCAGCAGCCGAGGCCTTTTAGGGTACGAGCAGTACTTC.

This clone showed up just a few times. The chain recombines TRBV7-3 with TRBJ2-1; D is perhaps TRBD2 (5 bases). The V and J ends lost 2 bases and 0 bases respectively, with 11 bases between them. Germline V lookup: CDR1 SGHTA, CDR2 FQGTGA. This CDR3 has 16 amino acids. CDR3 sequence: CASSLLAMSSYNEQFF. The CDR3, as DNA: TGTGCCAGCAGCTTACTAGCTATGAGCTCCTACAATGAGCAGTTCTTC.

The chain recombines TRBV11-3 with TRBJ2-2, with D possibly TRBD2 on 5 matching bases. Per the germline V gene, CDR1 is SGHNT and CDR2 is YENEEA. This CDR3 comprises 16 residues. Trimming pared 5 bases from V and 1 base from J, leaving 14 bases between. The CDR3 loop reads CASSPRTGKNTGELFF. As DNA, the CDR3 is TGTGCCAGCAGCCCGCGGACTGGAAAGAACACCGGGGAGCTGTTTTTT.

In DNA, the CDR3 is TGTGCCAGCAGTTACTCGGCAGGGGGCTGGAATGAGCAGTTCTTC. Its translation: CASSYSAGGWNEQFF. The chain has TRBV6-5 and TRBJ2-1; 8 bases align to TRBD1. The CDR3 consists of 15 residues. The V gene end was trimmed by 0 bases and the J gene end by 7 bases; junction bases not matched to a gene: 5. Germline V gene data show CDR1 as MNHEY and CDR2 as SVGAGI.

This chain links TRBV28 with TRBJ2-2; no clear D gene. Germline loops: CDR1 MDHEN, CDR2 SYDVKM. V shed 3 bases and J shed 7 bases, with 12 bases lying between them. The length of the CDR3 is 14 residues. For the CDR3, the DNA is TGTGCCAGCAGTTTTCGACGGTTCGGCGGGGAGCTGTTTTTT. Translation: CASSFRRFGGELFF.

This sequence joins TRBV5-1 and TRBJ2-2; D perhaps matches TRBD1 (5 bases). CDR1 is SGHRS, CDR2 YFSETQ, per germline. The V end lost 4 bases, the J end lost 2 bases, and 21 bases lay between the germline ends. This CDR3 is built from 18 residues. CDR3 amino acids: CASSPLLPGLPNTGELFF. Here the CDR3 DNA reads TGCGCCAGCAGCCCACTCCTTCCAGGGTTGCCCAACACCGGGGAGCTGTTTTTT.

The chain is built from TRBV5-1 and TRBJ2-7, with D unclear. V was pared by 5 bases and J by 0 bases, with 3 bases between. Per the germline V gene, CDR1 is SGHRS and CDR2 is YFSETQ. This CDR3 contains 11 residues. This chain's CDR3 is CASRDSYEQYF. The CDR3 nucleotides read TGCGCCAGCAGGGACTCCTACGAGCAGTACTTC.

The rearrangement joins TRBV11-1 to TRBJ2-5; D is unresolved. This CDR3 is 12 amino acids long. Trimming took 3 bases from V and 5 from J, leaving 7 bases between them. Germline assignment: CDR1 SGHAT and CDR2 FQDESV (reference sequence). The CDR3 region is CASSLIGETQYF. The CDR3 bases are TGTGCCAGCAGCTTGATTGGGGAGACCCAGTACTTC.

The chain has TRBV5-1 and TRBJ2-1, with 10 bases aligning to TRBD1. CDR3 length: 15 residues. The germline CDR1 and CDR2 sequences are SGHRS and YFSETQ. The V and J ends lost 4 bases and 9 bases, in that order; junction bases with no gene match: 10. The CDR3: CASSQPGQGQGEQFF. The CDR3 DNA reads TGCGCCAGCAGCCAACCGGGACAGGGGCAGGGTGAGCAGTTCTTC.

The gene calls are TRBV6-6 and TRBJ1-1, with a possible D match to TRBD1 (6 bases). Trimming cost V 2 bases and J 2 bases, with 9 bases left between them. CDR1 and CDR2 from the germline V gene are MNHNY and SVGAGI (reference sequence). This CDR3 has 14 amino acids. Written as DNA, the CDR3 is TGTGCCAGCAGTTACGAGGGGGGAAACACTGAAGCTTTCTTT. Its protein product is CASSYEGGNTEAFF.

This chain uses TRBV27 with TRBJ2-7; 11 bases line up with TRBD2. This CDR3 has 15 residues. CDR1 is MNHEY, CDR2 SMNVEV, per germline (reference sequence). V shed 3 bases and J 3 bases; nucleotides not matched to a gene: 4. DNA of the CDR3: TGTGCCAGCAGTTTCTCTAGCGGGGGGATCTACGAGCAGTACTTC. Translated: CASSFSSGGIYEQYF.

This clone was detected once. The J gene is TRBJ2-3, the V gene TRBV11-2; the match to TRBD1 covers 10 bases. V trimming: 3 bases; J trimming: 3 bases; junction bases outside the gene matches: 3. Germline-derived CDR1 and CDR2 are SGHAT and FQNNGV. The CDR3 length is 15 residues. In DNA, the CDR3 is TGTGCCAGCAGCTTTGGACAGGGGGGAACAGATACGCAGTATTTT. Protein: CASSFGQGGTDTQYF.

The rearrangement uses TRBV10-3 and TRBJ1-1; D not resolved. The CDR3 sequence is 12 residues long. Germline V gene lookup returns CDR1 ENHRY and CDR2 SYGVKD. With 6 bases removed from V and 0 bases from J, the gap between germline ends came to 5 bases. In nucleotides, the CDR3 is TGTGCCATCAGGGGAGTGAACACTGAAGCTTTCTTT. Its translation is CAIRGVNTEAFF.

Here the CDR3 DNA reads TGTGCCAGTAGTACCCATGCAACTAATGAAAAACTGTTTTTT. Amino acid sequence: CASSTHATNEKLFF. The V call is TRBV19, the J call TRBJ1-4; no clear D gene. The length of the CDR3 is 14 residues. Germline-derived CDR1 and CDR2 are LNHDA and SQIVND (reference sequence). Trimming took off 4 bases at V and 0 bases at J, with 6 bases between the two ends.

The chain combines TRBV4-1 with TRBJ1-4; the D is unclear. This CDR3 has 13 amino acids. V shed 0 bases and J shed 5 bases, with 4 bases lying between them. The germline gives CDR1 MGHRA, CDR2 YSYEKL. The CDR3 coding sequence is TGCGCCAGCAGCCAAGAGCAGAATGAAAAACTGTTTTTT. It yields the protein CASSQEQNEKLFF.

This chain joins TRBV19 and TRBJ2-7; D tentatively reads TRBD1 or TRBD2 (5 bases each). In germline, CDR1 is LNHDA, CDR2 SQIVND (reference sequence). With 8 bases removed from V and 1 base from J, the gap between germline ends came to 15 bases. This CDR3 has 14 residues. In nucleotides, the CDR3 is TGTGCCAGTTCCCAGGGAGTTAATTCCTACGAGCAGTACTTC. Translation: CASSQGVNSYEQYF.